This T cell receptor (beta chain) was sequenced for a study of blood T cell repertoires in COVID-19. Across the whole study: The samples span acute and convalescent COVID-19 from the United States, Italy and Spain. From T cells, B-cell-depleted T cells, or PBMCs came the material, which was cDNA or gDNA.

V lost 1 base and J lost 7; bases outside the gene matches: 8. This CDR3 has 17 residues. Germline V CDR1 and CDR2: LGHNA, YSLEER. The authors' processing: Researchers report that nucleated cell counts were estimated from reference gene primer amplification. Method: immunoSEQ multiplex PCR; TCRdb's copy keeps in-frame clones and lacks some. From that table come the V and J calls and clone size; the DNA was used to work out D and trimming. Here the sample spans a few hundred thousand clones, around 84% being singletons. This chain joins TRBV4-3 and TRBJ1-6; 9 positions agree with TRBD1. The receptor's source is a young woman with acute or convalescent COVID-19. Source material: peripheral blood. The CDR3 nucleotides are TGCGCCAGCAGCCAAGGAGTGCCGGGACAGGGAAATTCACCCCTCCACTTT. This encodes CASSQGVPGQGNSPLHF.